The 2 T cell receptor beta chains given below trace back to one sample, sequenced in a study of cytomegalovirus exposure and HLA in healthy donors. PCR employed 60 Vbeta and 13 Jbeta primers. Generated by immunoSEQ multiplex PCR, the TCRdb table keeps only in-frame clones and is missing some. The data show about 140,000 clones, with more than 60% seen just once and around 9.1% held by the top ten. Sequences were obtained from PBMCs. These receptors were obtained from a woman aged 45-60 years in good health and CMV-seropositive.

Here the CDR3 reads CASSSEVPNYGYTF. CDR3 DNA sequence: TGTGCCAGCAGTTCAGAAGTCCCTAACTATGGCTACACCTTC. V and J are TRBV7-9 and TRBJ1-2; D remains ambiguous. The CDR3 has 14 amino acids. V was pared by 6 bases and J by 0 bases, with 11 bases between. CDR1 is SEHNR and CDR2 is FQNEAQ in the germline V gene (reference sequence). Together with reference TRBV7-9 and TRBJ1-2, the CDR3 gives the full variable domain: DTGVSQNPRHKITKRGQNVTFRCDPISEHNRLYWYRQTLGQGPEFLTYFQNEAQLEKSRLLSDRFSAERPKGSFSTLEIQRTEQGDSAMYLCASSSEVPNYGYTFGSGTRLTVV.

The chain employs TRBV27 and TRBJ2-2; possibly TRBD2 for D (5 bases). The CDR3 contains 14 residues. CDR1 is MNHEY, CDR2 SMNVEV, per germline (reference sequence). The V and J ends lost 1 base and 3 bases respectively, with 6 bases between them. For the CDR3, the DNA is TGTGCCAGCAGTTTATACGGGGACACCGGGGAGCTGTTTTTT. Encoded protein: CASSLYGDTGELFF.